This T cell receptor beta chain was sequenced during a study of cytomegalovirus exposure and HLA in healthy donors. Overall study results and limits: Other equally common chains were less clonally expanded than HLA-associated TCR beta chains, a later analysis showed.

Only a few counts were recorded for this clone. Its target is unknown. The V segment lost 5 bases and the J segment 5 bases; nucleotides outside the gene matches: 6. CDR3 length equals 16 residues. Germline V gene sequence: CDR1 MDHEN, CDR2 SYDVKM. PCR used 60 Vbeta primers and 13 Jbeta primers. The data were produced by immunoSEQ multiplex PCR, yet TCRdb's version contains in-frame clones alone and is incomplete. Of 160,000 or so clones in the sample, over 70% were seen once. The sample consisted of PBMCs. The chain joins TRBV28 to TRBJ2-1; 13 nucleotides line up with TRBD2. The TCR originated in a woman in her thirties in good health and CMV-seronegative. For the CDR3, the DNA is TGTGCCAGCAGTCTGACTAGCGGGGGGTTCCACAATGAGCAGTTCTTC. Residues: CASSLTSGGFHNEQFF.